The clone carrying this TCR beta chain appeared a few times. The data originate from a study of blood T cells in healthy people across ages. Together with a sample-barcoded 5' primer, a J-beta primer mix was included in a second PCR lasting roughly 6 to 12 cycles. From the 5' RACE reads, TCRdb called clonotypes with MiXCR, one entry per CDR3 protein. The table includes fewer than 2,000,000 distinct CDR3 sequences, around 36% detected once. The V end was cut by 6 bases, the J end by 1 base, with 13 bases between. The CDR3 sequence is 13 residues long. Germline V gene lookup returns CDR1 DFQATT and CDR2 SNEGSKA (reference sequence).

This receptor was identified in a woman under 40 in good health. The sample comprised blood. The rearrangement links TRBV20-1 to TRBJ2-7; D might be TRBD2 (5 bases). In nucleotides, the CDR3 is TGCAGTGCCGAGGACTCAGAGTCCTACGAGCAGTACTTC. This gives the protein CSAEDSESYEQYF.